Given below is one T cell receptor beta chain in context. Its antigen is unidentified. Nominal health characterized the donors when sampled, though unrecorded immune exposures were likely. This record comes from a study of cytomegalovirus exposure and HLA in healthy donors. Study-wide background: Earlier results showed roughly 120 million unique TCR beta sequences derived from some 190 million T cells. From HLA-typed donors, an early data release held tens of millions of unique TCRs. Findings of the study overall: In a later analysis, compared with equally common non-associated chains, HLA-associated beta chains were more expanded.

Trimming removed 3 bases at V and 0 bases at J, with 27 bases between. CDR1 and CDR2 (germline): MNHEY, SMNVEV (reference sequence). This CDR3 has 20 amino acids. PCR involved 60 Vbeta and 13 Jbeta primers. Using immunoSEQ multiplex PCR, the repertoire was profiled, and TCRdb retains in-frame clones only, with some absent. Of 160,000 or so clones listed, approximately 81% are singletons. The chain couples TRBV27 to TRBJ2-7, with a possible D match to TRBD1 (6 bases). Specimen: PBMCs. This clonotype was obtained from a man younger than 40 in good health and CMV-seronegative. CDR3 sequence reads: CASSLGLPGSGTPFSYEQYF. In DNA form, the CDR3 reads TGTGCCAGCAGTTTGGGGCTGCCGGGCTCCGGGACACCATTCTCCTACGAGCAGTACTTC.